The 17 T cell receptor beta chains in this list originate from one sample, sequenced in a study of blood T cell dynamics during melanoma immunotherapy. The time point is: week 3, after first cycle of checkpoint inhibitor. Some clones are missing from TCRdb's copy, which holds only in-frame ones; the method was immunoSEQ multiplex PCR. Found here are around 6,400 clones, 88% of them singletons; the top ten hold around 5%. Sequenced material: blood, taken from a patient treated with checkpoint blockade. These receptors all come from a human donor with melanoma.

To note about this clone: The junction shows a germline mismatch at one end, possibly a read error. CDR3 protein: CASRGERGTLTEQLF. CDR3 nucleotide sequence: TGTGCCAGCAGGGGGGAGCGGGGGACCCTCACTGAGCAGCTCTTC. V gene TRBV7-2 combines with J gene TRBJ2-1, with TRBD2 matching over 8 bases. In germline, CDR1 is SGHTA, CDR2 FQGNSA. The CDR3 sequence is 15 residues long. Drawing the rest from reference TRBV7-2 and TRBJ2-1, the complete variable domain is GAGVSQSPSNKVTEKGKDVELRCDPISGHTALYWYRQSLGQGLEFLIYFQGNSAPDKSGLPSDRFSAERTGGSVSTLTIQRTQQEDSAVYLCASRGERGTLTEQLFGPGTRLTVL.

The chain carries TRBV2 and TRBJ1-5; 7 positions match TRBD1. V gave up 6 bases and J gave up 6 bases; unmatched junction bases: 11. The CDR3 has 15 residues. Germline values: CDR1 SNHLY, CDR2 FYNNEI. CDR3 region: CASSPRQGGRQPQHF. CDR3 DNA: TGTGCCAGCAGCCCAAGACAGGGAGGACGTCAGCCCCAGCATTTT.

Only a few counts were recorded for this clone. This chain uses TRBV6-1 with TRBJ2-1; no reliable D call. Germline V gene lookup returns CDR1 MNHNS and CDR2 SASEGT. CDR3 length: 14 residues. V lost 10 bases to trimming and J lost 10 bases, with 23 bases between them. The CDR3 nucleotides read TGTGCCACCCTCCCGGACGGGTCTTCTAACGAGCAGTTCTTC. Its protein product is CATLPDGSSNEQFF.

The CDR3 here is CASSVGGFGTEAFF. The CDR3 DNA reads TGTGCCAGCAGCGTAGGGGGGTTTGGCACTGAAGCTTTCTTT. The genes are TRBV9 and TRBJ1-1, with D possibly TRBD1 on 5 matching bases. Trimming stripped 0 bases from V and 4 bases from J, with 10 bases between. The CDR3 spans 14 residues. CDR1 is SGDLS, CDR2 YYNGEE, per germline.

The chain is built from TRBV7-8 and TRBJ1-2; D not resolved. CDR1 SGHVS and CDR2 FQNEAQ come from the germline V gene. The germline V and J ends were trimmed by 5 bases and 5 bases, with 21 bases remaining between them. The CDR3 is 16 amino acids. DNA for the CDR3: TGTGCCAGCAGCCTTAGGGCCCTCCCTCAATCGTATGGCTACACCTTC. It encodes CASSLRALPQSYGYTF.

The genes are TRBV7-2 and TRBJ2-2; TRBD2 matches 12 bases. The germline CDR1 and CDR2 sequences are SGHTA and FQGNSA. The V segment lost 5 bases and the J segment 5 bases; nucleotides outside the gene matches: 3. The CDR3 is 15 amino acids. The CDR3 loop reads CASSPGLAGTGELFF. As DNA, the CDR3 is TGTGCCAGCAGCCCAGGACTAGCGGGGACCGGGGAGCTGTTTTTT.

The gene calls are TRBV5-6 and TRBJ1-4, with TRBD1 matching 7 bases. This CDR3 spans 13 amino acids. Per germline, CDR1 SGHDT and CDR2 YYEEEE. The ends lost 6 bases at V and 5 bases at J; junction bases unmatched: 4. The CDR3 DNA is TGTGCCAGCACAACAGGGGTGAATGAAAAACTGTTTTTT. It codes for CASTTGVNEKLFF.

J is TRBJ1-6 and V is TRBV11-3; 9 bases map to TRBD1. Germline V gene lookup returns CDR1 SGHNT and CDR2 YENEEA. Trimming at V came to 4 bases and at J to 4 bases, leaving 8 bases not matched to a gene. This CDR3 contains 17 residues. The CDR3 spells CASSSGTGKGYNSPLHF. CDR3 in DNA: TGTGCCAGCAGCTCCGGGACAGGGAAGGGTTATAATTCACCCCTCCACTTT. Full variable domain (remainder filled in from reference TRBV11-3 and TRBJ1-6): EAGVVQSPRYKIIEKKQPVAFWCNPISGHNTLYWYLQNLGQGPELLIRYENEEAVDDSQLPKDRFSAERLKGVDSTLKIQPAELGDSAVYLCASSSGTGKGYNSPLHFGNGTRLTVT.

This rearrangement joins TRBV5-1 to TRBJ2-3; TRBD2 aligns across 10 bases. V was pared by 2 bases and J by 3 bases, with 3 bases of the junction left unmatched. This CDR3 is 15 amino acids long. CDR1 is SGHRS and CDR2 is YFSETQ in the germline V gene. The CDR3 coding sequence is TGCGCCAGCAGCTTATTAGCGGGGGGAACAGATACGCAGTATTTT. Translating it yields CASSLLAGGTDTQYF.

This clone was counted a single time. The chain couples TRBV6-5 to TRBJ2-7; D not resolved. The CDR3 contains 11 residues. Germline V gives CDR1 MNHEY, CDR2 SVGAGI. The ends were cut back, 6 bases at V and 4 bases at J, with 7 bases in the middle. The CDR3 protein is CASSPHYEQYF. For the CDR3, the DNA is TGTGCCAGCAGCCCCCATTACGAGCAGTACTTC.

This clone came up a few times. This sequence joins TRBV30 and TRBJ1-5; D ambiguous. Trimming took off 0 bases at V and 6 bases at J, with 9 bases between the two ends. This CDR3 has 13 residues. The germline CDR1 and CDR2 sequences are GTSNPN and SVGIG (reference sequence). CDR3 in amino acids: CAWSVGGSQPQHF. CDR3 DNA: TGTGCCTGGAGTGTAGGTGGTAGTCAGCCCCAGCATTTT.

V is TRBV6-1 and J is TRBJ2-5, with a weak D call TRBD1 (6 bases). Judging by the DNA end, TRBJ2-7 fits better; the J call may be wrong. CDR3 length: 13 amino acids. Germline V gene lookup returns CDR1 MNHNS and CDR2 SASEGT. The DNA for the CDR3 is TGTGCCAGCAGGATCAACAGGGTCGACGAGCAGTACTTC. It specifies CASRINRVDEQYF.

The chain joins TRBV20-1 to TRBJ1-1, with a weak D call TRBD1 (5 bases). The CDR3 has 11 residues. Trimming stripped 6 bases from V and 5 bases from J, with 10 bases between. Germline values: CDR1 DFQATT, CDR2 SNEGSKA (reference sequence). CDR3 sequence (DNA): TGCAGTGCCAGGGTCCGAACTGAAGCTTTCTTT. Amino acids: CSARVRTEAFF.

The chain employs TRBV18 and TRBJ2-1; 7 bases are a match to TRBD1. This CDR3 spans 15 amino acids. Looked up from germline, CDR1 is KGHSH and CDR2 is LQKENI. V gave up 4 bases and J gave up 4 bases; unmatched junction bases: 7. The CDR3 loop is CASSRPGQRYNEQFF. For the CDR3, the DNA is TGTGCCAGCTCACGGCCGGGACAGAGATACAATGAGCAGTTCTTC.

This chain connects TRBV5-4 to TRBJ2-4; a weak D match, TRBD1 (6 bases). Trimming removed 4 bases at V and 0 bases at J, with 14 bases between. The CDR3 sequence is 16 residues long. From germline, CDR1 is SGHNT and CDR2 YYREEE (reference sequence). CDR3 sequence reads: CASSLEGVLAKNIQYF. CDR3 coding DNA: TGTGCCAGCAGCCTCGAGGGGGTTCTAGCCAAAAACATTCAGTACTTC.

This clone was recorded a few times. The chain links TRBV4-1 to TRBJ2-7, with TRBD1 identical over 9 bases. CDR3 length: 17 residues. V lost 2 bases, J lost 3 bases, and 11 bases stayed unmatched. Germline V lookup: CDR1 MGHRA, CDR2 YSYEKL. The CDR3 loop is CASSQSTSGTGNYEQYF. For the CDR3, the DNA is TGCGCCAGCAGCCAAAGTACTTCAGGGACAGGGAACTACGAGCAGTACTTC.

This rearrangement joins TRBV7-9 to TRBJ2-5, with D perhaps TRBD2 (5 bases). Germline-derived CDR1 and CDR2 are SEHNR and FQNEAQ (reference sequence). The length of the CDR3 is 15 residues. V lost 5 bases and J 0 bases, leaving 13 bases between the germline ends. CDR3 nucleotide sequence: TGTGCCAGCAGCAGTTGGCCGGACTACCAAGAGACCCAGTACTTC. This encodes CASSSWPDYQETQYF. The full variable domain, in which reference TRBV7-9 and TRBJ2-5 provide the parts outside the CDR3, is DTGVSQNPRHKITKRGQNVTFRCDPISEHNRLYWYRQTLGQGPEFLTYFQNEAQLEKSRLLSDRFSAERPKGSFSTLEIQRTEQGDSAMYLCASSSWPDYQETQYFGPGTRLLVL.